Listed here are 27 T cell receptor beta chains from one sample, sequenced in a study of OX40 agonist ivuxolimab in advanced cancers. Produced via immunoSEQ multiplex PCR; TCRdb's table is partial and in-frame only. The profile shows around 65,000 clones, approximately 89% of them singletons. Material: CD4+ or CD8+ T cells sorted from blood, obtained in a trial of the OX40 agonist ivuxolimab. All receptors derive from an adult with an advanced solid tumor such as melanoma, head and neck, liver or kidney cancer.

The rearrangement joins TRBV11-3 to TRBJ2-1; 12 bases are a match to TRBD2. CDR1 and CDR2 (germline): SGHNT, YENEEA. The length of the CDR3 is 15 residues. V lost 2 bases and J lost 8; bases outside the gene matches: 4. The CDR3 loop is CASSLLAGGVDEQFF. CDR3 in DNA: TGTGCCAGCAGCTTACTAGCGGGGGGGGTCGATGAGCAGTTCTTC.

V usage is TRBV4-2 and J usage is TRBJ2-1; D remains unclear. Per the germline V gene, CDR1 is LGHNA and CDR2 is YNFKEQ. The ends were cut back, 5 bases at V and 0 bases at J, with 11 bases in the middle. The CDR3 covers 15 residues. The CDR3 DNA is TGTGCCAGCAGCTCCACAGCCACCTCCTACAATGAGCAGTTCTTC. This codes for CASSSTATSYNEQFF.

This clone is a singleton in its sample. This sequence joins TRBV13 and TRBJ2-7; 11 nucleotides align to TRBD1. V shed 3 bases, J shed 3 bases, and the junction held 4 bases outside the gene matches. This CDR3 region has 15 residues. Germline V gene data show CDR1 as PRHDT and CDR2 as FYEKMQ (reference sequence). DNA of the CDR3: TGTGCCAGCAGCTTGGACAGGGGGCGCAGCTACGAGCAGTACTTC. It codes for CASSLDRGRSYEQYF.

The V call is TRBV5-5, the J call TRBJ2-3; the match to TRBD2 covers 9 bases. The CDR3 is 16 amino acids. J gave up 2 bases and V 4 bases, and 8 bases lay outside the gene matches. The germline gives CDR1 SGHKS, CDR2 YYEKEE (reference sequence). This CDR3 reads CASSKSGGPNTDTQYF. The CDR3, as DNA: TGTGCCAGCAGCAAAAGCGGGGGGCCAAACACAGATACGCAGTATTTT.

CDR3 in DNA: TGTGCCAGCAGCCAAGAACAGGGGCTTGAGCAGTTCTTC. It translates to CASSQEQGLEQFF. The rearrangement uses TRBV4-2 and TRBJ2-1; 7 bases are shared with TRBD1. The ends lost 0 bases at V and 9 bases at J; junction bases unmatched: 2. The V gene's germline CDR1 is LGHNA and CDR2 YNFKEQ. The CDR3 is made up of 13 amino acids.

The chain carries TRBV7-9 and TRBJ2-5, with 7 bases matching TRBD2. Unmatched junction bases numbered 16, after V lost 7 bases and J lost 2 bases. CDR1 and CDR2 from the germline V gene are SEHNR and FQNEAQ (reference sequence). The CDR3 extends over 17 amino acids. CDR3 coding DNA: TGTGCCAGCATTCCGGAGAGGAGCGGGGATCATCAAGAGACCCAGTACTTC. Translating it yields CASIPERSGDHQETQYF.

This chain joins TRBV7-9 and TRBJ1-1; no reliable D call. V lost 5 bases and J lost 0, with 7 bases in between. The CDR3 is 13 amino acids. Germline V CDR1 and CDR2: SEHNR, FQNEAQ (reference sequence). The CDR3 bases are TGTGCCAGCAGCCCCCCGATGAACACTGAAGCTTTCTTT. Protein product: CASSPPMNTEAFF.

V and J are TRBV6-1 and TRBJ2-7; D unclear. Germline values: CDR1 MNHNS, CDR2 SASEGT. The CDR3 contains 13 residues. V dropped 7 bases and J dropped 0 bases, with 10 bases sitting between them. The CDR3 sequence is CASIGQDSYEQYF. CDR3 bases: TGTGCCAGCATAGGCCAGGACTCCTACGAGCAGTACTTC.

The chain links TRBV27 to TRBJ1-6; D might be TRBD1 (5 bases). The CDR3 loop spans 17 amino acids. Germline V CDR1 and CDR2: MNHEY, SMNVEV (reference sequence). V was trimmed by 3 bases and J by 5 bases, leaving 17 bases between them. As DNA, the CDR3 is TGTGCCAGCAGTTTGGGGTTAGGGGCATATAATAATTCACCCCTCCACTTT. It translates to CASSLGLGAYNNSPLHF.

In DNA form, the CDR3 reads TGTGCCAGCAGTTACTCGATAGCAGGTGAAAAACTGTTTTTT. Translating it yields CASSYSIAGEKLFF. The chain recombines TRBV6-6 with TRBJ1-4, with no clear D. The CDR3 covers 14 residues. With 0 bases removed from V and 7 bases from J, the gap between germline ends came to 9 bases. Looked up from germline, CDR1 is MNHNY and CDR2 is SVGAGI (reference sequence).

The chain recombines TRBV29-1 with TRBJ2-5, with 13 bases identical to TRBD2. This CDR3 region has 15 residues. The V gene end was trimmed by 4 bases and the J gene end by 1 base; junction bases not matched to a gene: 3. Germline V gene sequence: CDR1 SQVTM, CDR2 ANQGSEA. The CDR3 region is CSVGLAGGLQETQYF. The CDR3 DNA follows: TGCAGCGTTGGACTAGCGGGGGGTCTCCAAGAGACCCAGTACTTC.

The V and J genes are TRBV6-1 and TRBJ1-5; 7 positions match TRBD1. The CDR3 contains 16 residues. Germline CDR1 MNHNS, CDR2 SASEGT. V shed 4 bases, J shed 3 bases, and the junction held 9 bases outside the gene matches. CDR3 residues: CASSVTRGFDNQPQHF. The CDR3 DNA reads TGTGCCAGCAGTGTAACCAGGGGGTTTGACAATCAGCCCCAGCATTTT.

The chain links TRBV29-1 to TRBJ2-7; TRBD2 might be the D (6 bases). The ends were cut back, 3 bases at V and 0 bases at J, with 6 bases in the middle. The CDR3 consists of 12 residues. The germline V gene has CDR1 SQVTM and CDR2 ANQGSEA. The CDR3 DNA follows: TGCAGCGTTGACGGGGGCTCCTACGAGCAGTACTTC. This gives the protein CSVDGGSYEQYF.

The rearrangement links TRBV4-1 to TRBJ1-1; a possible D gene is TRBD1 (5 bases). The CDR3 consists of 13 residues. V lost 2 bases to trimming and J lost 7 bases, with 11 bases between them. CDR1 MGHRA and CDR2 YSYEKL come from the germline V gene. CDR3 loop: CASSQSGGGEAFF. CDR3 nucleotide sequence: TGCGCCAGCAGCCAATCCGGGGGGGGTGAAGCTTTCTTT.

The CDR3 region has the DNA TGCAGCGTTGAAGAGGGCCCCTACGAGCAGTACTTC. It is translated as CSVEEGPYEQYF. The chain links TRBV29-1 to TRBJ2-7; D ambiguous. This CDR3 is built from 12 residues. V lost 0 bases to trimming and J lost 2 bases, with 5 bases between them. The germline V gene encodes CDR1 SQVTM and CDR2 ANQGSEA.

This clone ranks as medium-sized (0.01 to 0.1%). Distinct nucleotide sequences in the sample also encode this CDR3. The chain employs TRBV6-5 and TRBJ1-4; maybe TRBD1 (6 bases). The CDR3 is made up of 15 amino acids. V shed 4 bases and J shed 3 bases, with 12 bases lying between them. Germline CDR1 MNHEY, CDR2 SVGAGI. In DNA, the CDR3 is TGTGCCAGCAGTTCCTCAGGGGCGGCTAATGAAAAACTGTTTTTT. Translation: CASSSSGAANEKLFF.

CDR3 DNA sequence: TGTGCCAGCAGTTTAGTAGCGGGGGGCTACAATGAGCAGTTCTTC. Its protein is CASSLVAGGYNEQFF. The chain employs TRBV28 and TRBJ2-1; 10 bases fit TRBD2. With V trimmed by 2 bases and J by 3 bases, 1 base remained unmatched. Per germline, CDR1 MDHEN and CDR2 SYDVKM. The CDR3 extends over 15 amino acids.

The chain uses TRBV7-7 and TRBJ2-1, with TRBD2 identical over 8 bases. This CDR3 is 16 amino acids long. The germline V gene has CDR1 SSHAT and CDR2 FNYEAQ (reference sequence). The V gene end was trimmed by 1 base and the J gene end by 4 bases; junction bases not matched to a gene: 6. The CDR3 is CASSLESGGRYNEQFF. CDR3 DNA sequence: TGTGCCAGCAGCTTAGAATCGGGGGGGCGGTACAATGAGCAGTTCTTC.

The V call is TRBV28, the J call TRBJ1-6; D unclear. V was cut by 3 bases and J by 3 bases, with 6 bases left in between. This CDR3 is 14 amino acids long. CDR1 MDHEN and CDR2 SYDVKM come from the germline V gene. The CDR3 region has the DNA TGTGCCAGCAGTTTCGGGGACTATAATTCACCCCTCCACTTT. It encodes CASSFGDYNSPLHF. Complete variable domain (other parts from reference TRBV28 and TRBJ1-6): DVKVTQSSRYLVKRTGEKVFLECVQDMDHENMFWYRQDPGLGLRLIYFSYDVKMKEKGDIPEGYSVSREKKERFSLILESASTNQTSMYLCASSFGDYNSPLHFGNGTRLTVT.

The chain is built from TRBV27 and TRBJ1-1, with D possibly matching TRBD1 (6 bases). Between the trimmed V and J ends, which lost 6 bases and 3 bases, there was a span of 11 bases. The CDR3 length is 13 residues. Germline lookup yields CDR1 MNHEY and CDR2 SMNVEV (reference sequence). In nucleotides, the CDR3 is TGTGCCAGCAGCATTACAGGGTACACTGAAGCTTTCTTT. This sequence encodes CASSITGYTEAFF.

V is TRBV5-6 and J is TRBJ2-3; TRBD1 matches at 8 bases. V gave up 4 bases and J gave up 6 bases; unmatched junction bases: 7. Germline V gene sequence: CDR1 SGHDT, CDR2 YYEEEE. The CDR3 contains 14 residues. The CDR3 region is CASSLGQGPDTQYF. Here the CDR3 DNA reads TGTGCCAGCAGCCTTGGACAGGGCCCGGATACGCAGTATTTT.

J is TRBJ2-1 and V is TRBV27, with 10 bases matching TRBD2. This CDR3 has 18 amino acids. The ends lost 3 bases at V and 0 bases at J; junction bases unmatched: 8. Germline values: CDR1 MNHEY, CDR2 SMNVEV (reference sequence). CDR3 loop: CASSFSSGGVSSYNEQFF. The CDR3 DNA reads TGTGCCAGCAGTTTCTCCAGCGGGGGGGTAAGCTCCTACAATGAGCAGTTCTTC.

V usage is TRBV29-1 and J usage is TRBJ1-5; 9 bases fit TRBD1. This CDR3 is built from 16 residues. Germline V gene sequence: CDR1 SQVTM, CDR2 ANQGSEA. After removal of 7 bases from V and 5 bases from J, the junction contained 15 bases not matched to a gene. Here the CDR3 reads CSATLADRGDYQPQHF. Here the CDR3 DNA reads TGCAGCGCAACGCTGGCGGACAGGGGCGATTATCAGCCCCAGCATTTT.

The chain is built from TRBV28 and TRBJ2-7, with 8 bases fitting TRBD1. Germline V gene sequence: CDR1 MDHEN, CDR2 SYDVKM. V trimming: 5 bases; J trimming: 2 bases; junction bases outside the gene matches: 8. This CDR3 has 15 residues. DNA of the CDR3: TGTGCCAGCAGTCCTCCGGGACAGGACGCCTACGAGCAGTACTTC. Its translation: CASSPPGQDAYEQYF.

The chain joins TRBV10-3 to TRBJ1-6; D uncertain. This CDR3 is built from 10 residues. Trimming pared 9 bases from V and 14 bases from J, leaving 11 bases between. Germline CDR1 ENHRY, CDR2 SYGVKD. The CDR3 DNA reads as TGTGCCATACGTAAGGATTCCCTCCACTTT. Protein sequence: CAIRKDSLHF.

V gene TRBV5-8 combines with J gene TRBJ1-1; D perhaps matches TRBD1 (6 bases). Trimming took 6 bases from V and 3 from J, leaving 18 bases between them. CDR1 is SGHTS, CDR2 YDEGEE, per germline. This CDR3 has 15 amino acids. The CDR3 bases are TGTGCCAGCATTGAGGACAGTGGTAGTTACACTGAAGCTTTCTTT. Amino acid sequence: CASIEDSGSYTEAFF. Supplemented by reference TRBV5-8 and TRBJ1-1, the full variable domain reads EAGVTQSPTHLIKTRGQQATLRCSPISGHTSVYWYQQALGLGLQFLLWYDEGEERNRGNFPPRFSGRQFPNYSSELNVNALELEDSALYLCASIEDSGSYTEAFFGQGTRLTVV.

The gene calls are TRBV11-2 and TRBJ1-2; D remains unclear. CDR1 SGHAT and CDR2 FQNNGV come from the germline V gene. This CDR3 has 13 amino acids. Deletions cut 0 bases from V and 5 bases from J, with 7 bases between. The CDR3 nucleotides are TGTGCCAGCAGCTTAGACTCTCCATATGGCTACACCTTC. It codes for CASSLDSPYGYTF.